Listed below are T cell receptor beta chains from one sample, sequenced in a study of response to subunit inactivated influenza vaccine. A single record per CDR3 protein comes from TCRdb applying MiXCR to the RT-PCR reads. The table shows over 750,000 distinct CDR3 sequences, with 21% occurring only once. The specimen was PBMCs from blood, collected more than 4 days after vaccination. These receptors all come from a man in his fifties who received an inactivated influenza vaccine. Each CDR3 is given with its conserved first and last residue. Fields, in order: D gene, CDR3 length, V gene, J gene, clone size, CDR3 DNA, CDR3 protein. D genes are given only for firm matches. Size is omitted from some rows. Given values are once, few, many or a class for expanded clones.

.	14	TRBV7-2	TRBJ2-5	.	TGTGCCAGCAGCCGCGACGGGGGAGAGGAGACCCAGTACTTC	CASSRDGGEETQYF
.	12	TRBV12-3/TRBV12-4	TRBJ1-5	.	TGTGCCAGCAGCCCCGGAAGCCAGCCCCAGCATTTT	CASSPGSQPQHF
TRBD2	14	TRBV20-1	TRBJ2-7	many	TGCAGTGCTACCCTAGCGGGGGCGACAGACGAGCAGTACTTC	CSATLAGATDEQYF
TRBD2	16	TRBV4-3	TRBJ2-2	few	TGCGCCAGCAGCCAGCTAGCGGGAGGGAACACCGGGGAGCTGTTTTTT	CASSQLAGGNTGELFF
.	14	TRBV4-3	TRBJ2-1	.	TGCGCCAGCAGCCCCCTAAGTAGAGGGACTCCTCAGTTCTTC	CASSPLSRGTPQFF
.	16	TRBV11-2	TRBJ2-3	few	TGTGCCAGCAGCGCGGGGCGGGGGCATCTCACAGATACGCAGTATTTT	CASSAGRGHLTDTQYF
TRBD2	13	TRBV20-1	TRBJ2-1	few	TGCAGTGCTAGCCGGACTAGCGGGAGCGAGCAGTTCTTC	CSASRTSGSEQFF
.	13	TRBV11-1	TRBJ2-1	few	TGTGCCAGCAGCTCGAGGGGTACTGGTGAGCAGTTCTTC	CASSSRGTGEQFF
.	14	TRBV12-3/TRBV12-4	TRBJ2-5	many	TGTGCCAGCAGTTTACGCCGGACAGAAGAGACCCAGTACTTC	CASSLRRTEETQYF
.	16	TRBV9	TRBJ2-3	many	TGTGCCAGCAGCGCCAACTTTCAGGGATTGTCAGATACGCAGTATTTT	CASSANFQGLSDTQYF
.	14	TRBV6-1	TRBJ2-5	many	TGTGCCAGCAGTCTCCCAGGAAGGGGGGAGACCCAGTACTTC	CASSLPGRGETQYF
TRBD2	15	TRBV20-1	TRBJ2-1	few	TGCAGTGCAGGGACTAGCGGGAGGTCCTACAATGAGCAGTTCTTC	CSAGTSGRSYNEQFF
.	13	TRBV12-3/TRBV12-4	TRBJ1-3	.	TGTGCCAGCAGTTTATCCCTCACAAACACCATATATTTT	CASSLSLTNTIYF